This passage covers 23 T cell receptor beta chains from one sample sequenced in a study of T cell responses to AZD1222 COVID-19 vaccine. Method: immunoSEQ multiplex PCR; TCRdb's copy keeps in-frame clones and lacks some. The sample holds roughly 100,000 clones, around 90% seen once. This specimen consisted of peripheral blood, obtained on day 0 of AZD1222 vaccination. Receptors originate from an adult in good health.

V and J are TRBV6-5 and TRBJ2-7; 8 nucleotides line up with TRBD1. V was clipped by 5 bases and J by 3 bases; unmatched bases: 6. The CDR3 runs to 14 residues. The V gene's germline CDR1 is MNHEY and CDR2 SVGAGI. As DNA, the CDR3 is TGTGCCAGCAGTCCCCGGGACAGGATCTACGAGCAGTACTTC. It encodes CASSPRDRIYEQYF.

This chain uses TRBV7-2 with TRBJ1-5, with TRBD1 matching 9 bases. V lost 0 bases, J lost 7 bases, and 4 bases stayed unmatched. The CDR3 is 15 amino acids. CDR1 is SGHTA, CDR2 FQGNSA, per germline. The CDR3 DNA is TGTGCCAGCAGCTTAGCAACAGGGGGCAGGCAGCCCCAGCATTTT. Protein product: CASSLATGGRQPQHF.

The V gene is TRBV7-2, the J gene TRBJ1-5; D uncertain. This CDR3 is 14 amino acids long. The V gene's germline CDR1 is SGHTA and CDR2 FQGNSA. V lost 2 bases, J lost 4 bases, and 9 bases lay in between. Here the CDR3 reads CASSLRTGNQPQHF. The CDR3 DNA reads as TGTGCCAGCAGCTTAAGGACGGGGAATCAGCCCCAGCATTTT. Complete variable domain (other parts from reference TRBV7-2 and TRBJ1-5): GAGVSQSPSNKVTEKGKDVELRCDPISGHTALYWYRQSLGQGLEFLIYFQGNSAPDKSGLPSDRFSAERTGGSVSTLTIQRTQQEDSAVYLCASSLRTGNQPQHFGDGTRLSIL.

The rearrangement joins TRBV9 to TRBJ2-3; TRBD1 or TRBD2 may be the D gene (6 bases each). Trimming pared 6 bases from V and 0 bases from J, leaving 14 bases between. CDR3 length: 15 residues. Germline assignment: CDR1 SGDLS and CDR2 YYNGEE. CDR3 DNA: TGTGCCAGCAAAAGTGGGGGGCTCAGCACAGATACGCAGTATTTT. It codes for CASKSGGLSTDTQYF.

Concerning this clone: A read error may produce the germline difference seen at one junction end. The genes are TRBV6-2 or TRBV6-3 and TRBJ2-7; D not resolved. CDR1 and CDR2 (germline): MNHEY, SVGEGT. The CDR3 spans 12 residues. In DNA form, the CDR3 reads TGTGCCAGCAGTTACTCGGCCGCACCCAAAAACTTC. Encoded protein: CASSYSAAPKNF.

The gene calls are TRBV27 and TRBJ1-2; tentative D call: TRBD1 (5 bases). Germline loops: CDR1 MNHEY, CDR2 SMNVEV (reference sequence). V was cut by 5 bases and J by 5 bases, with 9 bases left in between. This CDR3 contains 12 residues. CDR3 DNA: TGTGCCAGCAGTACCGGGGGGTATGGCTACACCTTC. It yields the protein CASSTGGYGYTF.

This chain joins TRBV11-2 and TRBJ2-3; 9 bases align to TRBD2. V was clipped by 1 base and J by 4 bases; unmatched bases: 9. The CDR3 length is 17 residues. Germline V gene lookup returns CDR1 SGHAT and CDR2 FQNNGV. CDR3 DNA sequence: TGTGCCAGCAGCTTAGTGGGCGGGGGGGCCATCTCAGATACGCAGTATTTT. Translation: CASSLVGGGAISDTQYF.

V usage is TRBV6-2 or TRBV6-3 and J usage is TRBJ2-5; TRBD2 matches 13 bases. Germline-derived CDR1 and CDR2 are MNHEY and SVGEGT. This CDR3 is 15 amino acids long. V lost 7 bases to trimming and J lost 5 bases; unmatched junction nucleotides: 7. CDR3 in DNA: TGTGCCAGCACCCCGACTAGCGGGGGGCGGGAGACCCAGTACTTC. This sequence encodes CASTPTSGGRETQYF.

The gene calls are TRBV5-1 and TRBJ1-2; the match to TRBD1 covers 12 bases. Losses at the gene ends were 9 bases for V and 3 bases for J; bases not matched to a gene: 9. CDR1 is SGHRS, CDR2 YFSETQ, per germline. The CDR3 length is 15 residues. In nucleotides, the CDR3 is TGCGCCACCGCACCGGGACAGGGGGCGGACTATGGCTACACCTTC. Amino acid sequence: CATAPGQGADYGYTF. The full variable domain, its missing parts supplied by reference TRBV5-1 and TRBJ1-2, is KAGVTQTPRYLIKTRGQQVTLSCSPISGHRSVSWYQQTPGQGLQFLFEYFSETQRNKGNFPGRFSGRQFSNSRSEMNVSTLELGDSALYLCATAPGQGADYGYTFGSGTRLTVV.

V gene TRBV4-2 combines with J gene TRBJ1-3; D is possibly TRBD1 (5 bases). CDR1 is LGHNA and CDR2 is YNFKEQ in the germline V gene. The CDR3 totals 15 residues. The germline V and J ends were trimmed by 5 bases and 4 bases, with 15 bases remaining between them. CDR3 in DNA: TGTGCCAGCAGCGACGCCAGGGCTCCCGGAAACACCATATATTTT. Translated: CASSDARAPGNTIYF.

CDR3 amino acids: CASSRSGNSNQPQHF. The CDR3 nucleotides read TGTGCCAGCAGCCGCTCAGGGAATAGCAATCAGCCCCAGCATTTT. The rearrangement links TRBV9 to TRBJ1-5, with D perhaps TRBD1 (5 bases). CDR3 length: 15 residues. Trimming took off 4 bases at V and 0 bases at J, with 11 bases between the two ends. Per the germline V gene, CDR1 is SGDLS and CDR2 is YYNGEE.

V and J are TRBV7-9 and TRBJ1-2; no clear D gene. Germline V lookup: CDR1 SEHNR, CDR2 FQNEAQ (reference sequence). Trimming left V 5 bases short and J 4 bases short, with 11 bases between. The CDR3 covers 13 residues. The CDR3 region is CASSQQTSYGYTF. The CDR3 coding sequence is TGTGCCAGCAGCCAACAGACCTCCTATGGCTACACCTTC.

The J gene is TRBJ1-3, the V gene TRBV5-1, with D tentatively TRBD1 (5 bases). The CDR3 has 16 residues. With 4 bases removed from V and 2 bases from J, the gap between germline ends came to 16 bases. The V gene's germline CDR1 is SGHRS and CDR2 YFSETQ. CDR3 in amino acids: CASSPGGTAAGNTIYF. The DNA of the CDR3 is TGCGCCAGCAGCCCCGGTGGGACCGCGGCTGGAAACACCATATATTTT.

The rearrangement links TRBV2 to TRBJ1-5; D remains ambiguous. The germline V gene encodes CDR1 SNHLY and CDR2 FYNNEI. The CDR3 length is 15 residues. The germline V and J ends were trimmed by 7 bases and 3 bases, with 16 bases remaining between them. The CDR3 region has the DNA TGTGCCAGCAAGTGGGAGGGTGGACTCAATCAGCCCCAGCATTTT. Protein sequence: CASKWEGGLNQPQHF.

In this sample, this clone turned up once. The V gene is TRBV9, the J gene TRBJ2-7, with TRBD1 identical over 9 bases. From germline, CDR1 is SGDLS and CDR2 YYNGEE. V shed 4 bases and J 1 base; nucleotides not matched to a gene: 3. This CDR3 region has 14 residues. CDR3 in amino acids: CASSIDRGSYEQYF. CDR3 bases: TGTGCCAGCAGCATTGACAGGGGGTCCTACGAGCAGTACTTC.

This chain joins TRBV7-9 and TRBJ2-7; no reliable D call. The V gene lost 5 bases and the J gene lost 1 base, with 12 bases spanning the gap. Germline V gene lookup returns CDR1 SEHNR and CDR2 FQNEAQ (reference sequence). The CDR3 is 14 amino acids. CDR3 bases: TGTGCCAGCAGCGAGTCCCACAGATCCTACGAGCAGTACTTC. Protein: CASSESHRSYEQYF. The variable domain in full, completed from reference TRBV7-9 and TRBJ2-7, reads DTGVSQNPRHKITKRGQNVTFRCDPISEHNRLYWYRQTLGQGPEFLTYFQNEAQLEKSRLLSDRFSAERPKGSFSTLEIQRTEQGDSAMYLCASSESHRSYEQYFGPGTRLTVT.

CDR3 DNA: TGTGCCAGCAGTGAATCCCCAGGGGTGCTCTACGAGCAGTACTTC. Translating gives CASSESPGVLYEQYF. The chain uses TRBV6-1 and TRBJ2-7, with TRBD1 as a possible D gene (6 bases). The germline V gene has CDR1 MNHNS and CDR2 SASEGT. The CDR3 is 15 residues long. Trimming pared 2 bases from V and 3 bases from J, leaving 14 bases between.

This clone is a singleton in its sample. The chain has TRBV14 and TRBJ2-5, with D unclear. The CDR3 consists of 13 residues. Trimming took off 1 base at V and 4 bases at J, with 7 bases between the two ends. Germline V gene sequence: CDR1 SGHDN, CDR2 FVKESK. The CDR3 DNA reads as TGTGCCAGCAGCCAAGTAAACGGAGAGACCCAGTACTTC. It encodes CASSQVNGETQYF.

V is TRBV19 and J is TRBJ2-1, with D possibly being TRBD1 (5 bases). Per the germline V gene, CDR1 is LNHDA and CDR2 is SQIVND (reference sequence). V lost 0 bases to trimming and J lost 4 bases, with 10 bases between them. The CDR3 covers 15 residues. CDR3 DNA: TGTGCCAGTAGTATAGATGGCAAGGGGTACAATGAGCAGTTCTTC. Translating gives CASSIDGKGYNEQFF.

The CDR3: CASSSGDTYQPQHF. In DNA form, the CDR3 reads TGTGCCAGCAGCTCTGGGGACACTTATCAGCCCCAGCATTTT. The chain joins TRBV9 to TRBJ1-5; possible D gene TRBD1, 6 bases. The germline V and J ends were trimmed by 4 bases and 5 bases, with 13 bases remaining between them. The CDR3 is 14 residues long. Germline lookup yields CDR1 SGDLS and CDR2 YYNGEE.

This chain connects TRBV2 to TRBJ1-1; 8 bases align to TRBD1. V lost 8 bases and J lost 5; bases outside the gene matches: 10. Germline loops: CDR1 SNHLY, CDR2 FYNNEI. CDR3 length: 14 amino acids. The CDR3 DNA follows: TGTGCCAGCGGAGCAGGGGGCGCACGGACTGAAGCTTTCTTT. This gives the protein CASGAGGARTEAFF.

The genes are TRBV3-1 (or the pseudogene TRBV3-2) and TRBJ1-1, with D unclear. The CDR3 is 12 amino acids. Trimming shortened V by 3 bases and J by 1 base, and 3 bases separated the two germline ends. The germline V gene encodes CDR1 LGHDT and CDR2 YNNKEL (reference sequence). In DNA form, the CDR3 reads TGTGCCAGCAGCCAGAGGAACACTGAAGCTTTCTTT. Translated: CASSQRNTEAFF.

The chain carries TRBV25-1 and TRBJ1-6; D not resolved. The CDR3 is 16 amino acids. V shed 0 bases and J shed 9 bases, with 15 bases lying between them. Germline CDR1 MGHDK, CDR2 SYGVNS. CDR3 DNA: TGTGCCAGCAGTGAATACAGCTACAAAGAAGGTTCACCCCTCCACTTT. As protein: CASSEYSYKEGSPLHF. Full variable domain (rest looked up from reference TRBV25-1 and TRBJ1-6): EADIYQTPRYLVIGTGKKITLECSQTMGHDKMYWYQQDPGMELHLIHYSYGVNSTEKGDLSSESTVSRIRTEHFPLTLESARPSHTSQYLCASSEYSYKEGSPLHFGNGTRLTVT.